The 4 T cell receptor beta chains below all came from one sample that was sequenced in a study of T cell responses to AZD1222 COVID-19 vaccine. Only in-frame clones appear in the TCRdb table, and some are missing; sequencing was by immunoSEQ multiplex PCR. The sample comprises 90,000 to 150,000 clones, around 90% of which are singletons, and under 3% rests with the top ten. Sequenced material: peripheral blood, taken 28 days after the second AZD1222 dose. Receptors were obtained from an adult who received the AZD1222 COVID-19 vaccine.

This chain's CDR3 is CASSQPDRGLSGELFF. CDR3 nucleotides: TGCGCCAGCAGCCAACCGGACAGGGGGCTTTCCGGGGAGCTGTTTTTT. This chain uses TRBV4-1 with TRBJ2-2, with 11 bases lining up with TRBD1. Germline V gene sequence: CDR1 MGHRA, CDR2 YSYEKL. After removal of 2 bases from V and 6 bases from J, the junction contained 5 bases not matched to a gene. The CDR3 loop spans 16 amino acids.

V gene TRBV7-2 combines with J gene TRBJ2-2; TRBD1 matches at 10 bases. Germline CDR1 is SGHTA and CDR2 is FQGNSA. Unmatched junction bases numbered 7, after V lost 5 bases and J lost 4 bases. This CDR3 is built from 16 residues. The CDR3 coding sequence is TGTGCCAGCAGCCGCCGACAGGGGGCGAGCACCGGGGAGCTGTTTTTT. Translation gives CASSRRQGASTGELFF.

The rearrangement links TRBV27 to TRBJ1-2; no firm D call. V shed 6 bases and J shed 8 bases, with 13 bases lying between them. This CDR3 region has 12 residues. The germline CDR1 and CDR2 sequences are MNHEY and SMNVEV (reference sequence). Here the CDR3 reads CASRGLDAGYTF. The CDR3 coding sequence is TGTGCCAGCAGGGGCCTGGACGCCGGCTACACCTTC.

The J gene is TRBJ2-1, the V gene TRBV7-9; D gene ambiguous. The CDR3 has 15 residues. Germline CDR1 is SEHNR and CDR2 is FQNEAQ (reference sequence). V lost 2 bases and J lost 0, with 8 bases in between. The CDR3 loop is CASSLYRSSYNEQFF. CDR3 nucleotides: TGTGCCAGCAGCTTATACAGAAGCTCCTACAATGAGCAGTTCTTC.